This T cell receptor (beta chain) was profiled in a study of OX40 agonist ivuxolimab in advanced cancers. Only in-frame clones appear in the TCRdb table, and some are missing; sequencing was by immunoSEQ multiplex PCR. The table includes some 49,000 clones, over 80% detected once. V was cut by 2 bases and J by 2 bases, with 22 bases left in between. The CDR3 loop spans 18 amino acids. The germline CDR1 and CDR2 sequences are SGHTS and YDEGEE. The source was CD4+ or CD8+ T cells sorted from blood, collected in a trial of the OX40 agonist ivuxolimab. The gene calls are TRBV5-8 and TRBJ1-1; D remains unclear. The TCR was taken from an adult with an advanced solid tumor such as melanoma, head and neck, liver or kidney cancer. The DNA for the CDR3 is TGTGCCAGCAGCTTTAGGTTCCAGTCAGGCAGATCCAACACTGAAGCTTTCTTT. Protein sequence: CASSFRFQSGRSNTEAFF.